What follows are 2 T cell receptor beta chains derived from one specimen sequenced in a study of blood T cell repertoires in COVID-19. Using immunoSEQ multiplex PCR, the repertoire was profiled, and TCRdb retains in-frame clones only, with some absent. This sample has more than 75,000 clones, with 85% found just once. Source material: peripheral blood. These receptors were taken from a woman between 65 and 79 years old with acute or convalescent COVID-19.

The V gene is TRBV6-2 or TRBV6-3, the J gene TRBJ2-5; the match to TRBD1 covers 11 bases. V shed 2 bases and J 4 bases; nucleotides not matched to a gene: 3. Looked up from germline, CDR1 is MNHEY and CDR2 is SVGEGT. The CDR3 length is 15 residues. The CDR3 bases are TGTGCCAGCAGTTACGGACAGGGGGCAGGAGAGACCCAGTACTTC. Translating it yields CASSYGQGAGETQYF.

The chain employs TRBV11-3 and TRBJ2-2, with TRBD1 identical over 9 bases. Germline lookup yields CDR1 SGHNT and CDR2 YENEEA. The CDR3 covers 16 residues. Trimming at V came to 3 bases and at J to 7 bases, leaving 9 bases not matched to a gene. CDR3 sequence reads: CASSFTGTGFGGELFF. The CDR3 DNA is TGTGCCAGCAGCTTTACCGGGACAGGGTTTGGCGGGGAGCTGTTTTTT.